This TCR beta chain is from a study of early T cells in non-severe SARS-CoV-2 infection. Study results and limitations: Using VDJdb, the matching emphasized anti-spike CD8 responses while missing private and CD4 specificities.

Concerning this clonotype: Its antigen remains unknown.

In the library, individual cDNA molecules carried attached unique molecular identifiers. MiXCR was run by TCRdb on the 5' RACE reads, yielding one entry per CDR3 protein. This table holds about 92,000 distinct CDR3 sequences, around 13% found once. The CDR3 extends over 14 amino acids. Trimming took off 4 bases at V and 2 bases at J, with 10 bases between the two ends. CDR1 is SGHRS, CDR2 YFSETQ, per germline. The V call is TRBV5-1, the J call TRBJ1-5, with a weak D call TRBD1 (5 bases). Sequencing used whole blood. The clonotype was recovered from an adult who was a healthcare worker with PCR-confirmed SARS-CoV-2 infection or an uninfected control (not recorded which). The CDR3 region is CASSDTGGNQPQHF. As DNA, the CDR3 is TGCGCCAGCAGCGATACAGGAGGCAATCAGCCCCAGCATTTT.